The clone carrying this TCR beta chain was counted a few times. The antigen remains undetermined. The entry originates in a study of T-cell memory formation after mild COVID-19. In the study overall: Clustering of TCRs was largely donor specific. Notes on the study in general: CM and EM subsets held most contracting CD4+ clones; EMRA held CD8+ ones. Memory from before infection featured some responding clones, which suggests cross-reactive memory joined.

Germline V gives CDR1 SEHNR, CDR2 FQNEAQ (reference sequence). V lost 5 bases and J lost 3; bases outside the gene matches: 6. CDR3 length equals 15 residues. MiXCR, applied by TCRdb to the 5' RACE reads, yields one record per CDR3 protein. The data contain more than 110,000 distinct CDR3 sequences, about 14% of them singletons. The chain employs TRBV7-9 and TRBJ2-7; 11 bases are a match to TRBD2. The clonotype comes from an adult woman who had mild COVID-19 (a few samples of this study predate the infection). Cell type and time point are not known. The sample taken for sequencing was PBMCs or a T cell subset sorted from them (not recorded which). The CDR3 DNA sequence: TGTGCCAGCAGCGGTAGCGGGAGGGCCGACTACGAGCAGTACTTC. Its translation is CASSGSGRADYEQYF. The whole variable domain, filled in from reference TRBV7-9 and TRBJ2-7, reads DTGVSQNPRHKITKRGQNVTFRCDPISEHNRLYWYRQTLGQGPEFLTYFQNEAQLEKSRLLSDRFSAERPKGSFSTLEIQRTEQGDSAMYLCASSGSGRADYEQYFGPGTRLTVT.